The present T cell receptor (beta chain) was sequenced within a study of blood T cell repertoires in COVID-19. Study as a whole: The United States, Italy and Spain supplied acute and convalescent COVID-19 samples. Sample material is recorded as cDNA or gDNA derived from T cells, B-cell-depleted T cells, or PBMCs.

CDR1 is SEHNR, CDR2 FQNEAQ, per germline (reference sequence). J was trimmed by 5 bases and V by 6 bases; bases with no gene match: 5. The CDR3 has 13 residues. Original handling: Counts of nucleated cells, estimated from reference gene primer amplification, were obtained. The assay was immunoSEQ multiplex PCR, and TCRdb's table has in-frame clones only and misses some. V and J calls and clone size come straight from that table; D and trimming were deduced from the DNA. The sample has 110,000 to 150,000 clones, approximately 90% seen once. This receptor was obtained from a man in his sixties with active or convalescent COVID-19. The rearrangement joins TRBV7-9 to TRBJ2-5, with TRBD2 matching over 8 bases. The specimen was peripheral blood. The CDR3 sequence: CASRRTSQETQYF. CDR3 nucleotide sequence: TGTGCCAGCAGACGGACTAGCCAGGAGACCCAGTACTTC. Combining the CDR3 with reference TRBV7-9 and TRBJ2-5 gives the whole variable domain DTGVSQNPRHKITKRGQNVTFRCDPISEHNRLYWYRQTLGQGPEFLTYFQNEAQLEKSRLLSDRFSAERPKGSFSTLEIQRTEQGDSAMYLCASRRTSQETQYFGPGTRLLVL.